This T cell receptor beta chain was recovered during a study of human T cells and chemical hapten exposure. On the study more broadly: The study lasted approximately 25 weeks, and patients were dosed weekly with diphenylcyclopropenone on the scalp throughout. Patches with 0.01% DPC went on the upper back, and the tests were read at 6 days. Study-level findings and limits: There was no change with DPC sensitization in TCRs above 1 in 1000 frequency.

The time point here: patch test 2, 6 weeks after DPC sensitization. The treatment: therapeutic diphenylcyclopropenone sensitization with weekly scalp DPC. At patch-test visits, sampling came before the patch test. This clonotype was counted ten times or more. No antigen is known for it. Germline CDR1 is MDHEN and CDR2 is SYDVKM. The length of the CDR3 is 18 residues. V lost 8 bases and J lost 5; bases outside the gene matches: 22. TCRdb reprocessed the RACE reads with MiXCR, giving one entry per CDR3 protein. The sample lists tens of thousands of distinct CDR3 sequences, over 9.5% occurring once. Sequenced material: whole blood, taken in connection with sensitization to the hapten diphenylcyclopropenone (DPC). The TCR sequence derives from a woman aged 45 to 65 with alopecia areata. Some clones in this sample may be carry-over from other donors' samples. The gene calls are TRBV28 and TRBJ2-7; 9 nucleotides match TRBD2. As DNA, the CDR3 is TGTGCCAGCGGACCCACTTCCGCGAAGATAGCGGGAGCCCACGAGCAGTACTTC. Translation gives CASGPTSAKIAGAHEQYF.